Detailed here is one T cell receptor beta chain. Its antigen remains unknown. One entry per CDR3 protein results from TCRdb running MiXCR on the RT-PCR reads. The data contain about 540,000 distinct CDR3 sequences, 20% to 25% of them singletons. The data were obtained in a study of response to subunit inactivated influenza vaccine. Broader study findings: New T cells are recruited in small numbers by each seasonal influenza vaccination, according to the authors' suggestion.

The germline gives CDR1 SGHAT, CDR2 FQDESV (reference sequence). This CDR3 has 15 residues. V shed 4 bases, J shed 4 bases, and the junction held 4 bases outside the gene matches. In addition, the sample was reused for a study of T cells expressing NK-cell markers. That source reports: The authors generated TCR beta cDNA through 5'RACE template switching with UMIs. Seropositivity for HCMV was found in seven of the eight sequenced donors, with one seronegative. Of the CD8+ T cell pool in more than 5 donors, roughly 1.0-8% was accounted for by dominant NKG2C+ clonotypes. Whether the expanded NKG2C+ T cell clones recognized HCMV remained unclear.

The sequence was collected from a man aged 50 to 60 who received an inactivated influenza vaccine. The chain links TRBV11-1 to TRBJ2-3, with TRBD2 matching 11 bases. Sequenced here: CD4+ T cells sorted from PBMCs, sampled roughly 13 days after vaccination. CDR3 bases: TGTGCCAGCAGCTCACATAGCGGGAGGGCAGATACGCAGTATTTT. Translating it yields CASSSHSGRADTQYF.